This T cell receptor (beta chain) was retrieved from a study of blood T cell repertoires in COVID-19. On the study more broadly: The United States, Italy and Spain were the sources of the acute and convalescent COVID-19 samples. PBMCs, B-cell-depleted T cells, or T cells were the source of the cDNA or gDNA that made up the material.

As originally analysed: It was from reference gene primer amplification that nucleated cell counts were estimated. Repertoires were generated with immunoSEQ multiplex PCR, while TCRdb's copy carries only in-frame clones and drops some. V, J and clone size reflect that table, while D and trimming were determined from the DNA. The data hold 90,000 to 150,000 clones, with roughly 90% observed a single time. CDR3 length equals 13 residues. Losses at the gene ends were 8 bases for V and 5 bases for J; bases not matched to a gene: 6. Germline V gene data show CDR1 as MNHEY and CDR2 as SMNVEV (reference sequence).

This chain uses TRBV27 with TRBJ2-1; 7 nucleotides agree with TRBD1. This clonotype originated in a human donor in a cohort sampled during active COVID-19. The sequenced material came from peripheral blood. This CDR3 reads CASLGTVNNEQFF. The CDR3 region has the DNA TGTGCCAGCCTGGGGACAGTTAACAATGAGCAGTTCTTC.